Below, 32 T cell receptor beta chains from the same sample are listed, as sequenced in a study of T cell responses to AZD1222 COVID-19 vaccine. Profiling relied on immunoSEQ multiplex PCR, and the TCRdb table lists in-frame clones only, not all of them. The sample contains approximately 140,000 clones, 88% of which appear only once. The input for sequencing was peripheral blood, taken on day 0 of AZD1222 vaccination. The receptors come from an adult in good health.

The chain links TRBV29-1 to TRBJ2-3; the match to TRBD2 covers 12 bases. The V gene's germline CDR1 is SQVTM and CDR2 ANQGSEA. CDR3 size: 15 residues. V was clipped by 6 bases and J by 2 bases; unmatched bases: 6. The CDR3 here is CSVLLAGGFTDTQYF. The DNA of the CDR3 is TGCAGCGTCCTCCTAGCGGGGGGGTTCACAGATACGCAGTATTTT.

The chain recombines TRBV27 with TRBJ1-6, with D unresolved. CDR3 size: 13 residues. Germline V gene lookup returns CDR1 MNHEY and CDR2 SMNVEV (reference sequence). Trimming shortened V by 4 bases and J by 8 bases, and 9 bases separated the two germline ends. CDR3 region: CASSYGNYSPLHF. In DNA form, the CDR3 reads TGTGCCAGCAGTTACGGGAATTATTCACCCCTCCACTTT.

The J gene is TRBJ2-1, the V gene TRBV3-1 (or the pseudogene TRBV3-2); 9 bases agree with TRBD1. The J segment lost 2 bases and the V segment lost 6 bases, leaving 8 bases of the junction unmatched. CDR1 and CDR2 from the germline V gene are LGHDT and YNNKEL (reference sequence). This CDR3 spans 16 amino acids. DNA of the CDR3: TGTGCCAGCAGTAGACAGGGGGTAAGCGCCTACAATGAGCAGTTCTTC. This sequence encodes CASSRQGVSAYNEQFF.

This clone was observed once. V gene TRBV24-1 combines with J gene TRBJ2-1; the D gene could be TRBD1 or TRBD2 (5 bases each). Trimming left V 5 bases short and J 8 bases short, with 24 bases between. CDR1 and CDR2 (germline): KGHDR, SFDVKD. The CDR3 totals 17 residues. CDR3 protein: CATSGPLPGRAFHEQFF. The CDR3 DNA sequence: TGTGCCACCAGTGGCCCCCTACCAGGGAGAGCGTTCCATGAGCAGTTCTTC.

V and J are TRBV6-4 and TRBJ1-5; a weak D match, TRBD1 (5 bases). The germline V gene has CDR1 MRHNA and CDR2 SNTAGT. V dropped 3 bases and J dropped 4 bases, with 7 bases sitting between them. The CDR3 contains 13 residues. In nucleotides, the CDR3 is TGTGCCAGCAGTGAGGAGGGGAATCAGCCCCAGCATTTT. Encoded protein: CASSEEGNQPQHF.

The rearrangement links TRBV27 to TRBJ1-6; D might be TRBD1 (5 bases). V lost 4 bases and J 0 bases, leaving 13 bases between the germline ends. Germline V CDR1 and CDR2: MNHEY, SMNVEV (reference sequence). The CDR3 loop spans 17 amino acids. CDR3 residues: CASSYQDTRSYNSPLHF. Written as DNA, the CDR3 is TGTGCCAGCAGTTATCAGGACACCCGCTCCTATAATTCACCCCTCCACTTT.

The chain has TRBV4-1 and TRBJ2-3, with D tentatively TRBD2 (7 bases). CDR1 and CDR2 from the germline V gene are MGHRA and YSYEKL. The CDR3 extends over 16 amino acids. V was clipped by 4 bases and J by 4 bases, with 18 bases between them. The CDR3 DNA reads as TGCGCCAGCAGCCTCGCCCCCCCGGGGGGCGCAGATACGCAGTATTTT. This codes for CASSLAPPGGADTQYF.

This chain connects TRBV5-5 to TRBJ2-5; D remains unclear. Trimming stripped 1 base from V and 5 bases from J, with 9 bases between. The germline CDR1 and CDR2 sequences are SGHKS and YYEKEE (reference sequence). This CDR3 comprises 13 residues. CDR3 sequence (DNA): TGTGCCAGCAGCTTGTCAGGATCGGAGACCCAGTACTTC. Translated: CASSLSGSETQYF.

This clone was seen more than once but under ten times. This chain uses TRBV6-2 or TRBV6-3 with TRBJ2-1; 10 bases are a match to TRBD2. The germline CDR1 and CDR2 sequences are MNHEY and SVGEGT. The ends lost 5 bases at V and 4 bases at J; junction bases unmatched: 2. The length of the CDR3 is 14 residues. CDR3 in amino acids: CASSASGGYNEQFF. CDR3 bases: TGTGCCAGCAGTGCTAGCGGGGGATACAATGAGCAGTTCTTC.

The chain combines TRBV20-1 with TRBJ2-1, with D perhaps matching TRBD1 (6 bases). CDR3 length equals 13 residues. V was clipped by 3 bases and J by 6 bases, with 12 bases between them. Germline V gene sequence: CDR1 DFQATT, CDR2 SNEGSKA (reference sequence). The CDR3 DNA is TGCAGTGCTAGTTTCCCAGGGGCCAATGAGCAGTTCTTC. The encoded protein is CSASFPGANEQFF.

With regard to this clone: Additional DNA sequences in this sample encode the identical CDR3. The chain links TRBV7-2 to TRBJ1-1; D perhaps matches TRBD1 (5 bases). CDR1 SGHTA and CDR2 FQGNSA come from the germline V gene. Between the trimmed V and J ends, which lost 1 base and 1 base, there was a span of 10 bases. CDR3 length: 15 residues. CDR3: CASSLVAGGNTEAFF. DNA of the CDR3: TGTGCCAGCAGCTTAGTTGCGGGGGGGAACACTGAAGCTTTCTTT.

The chain has TRBV18 and TRBJ1-1; D may be TRBD1 (5 bases). Deletions cut 4 bases from V and 4 bases from J, with 10 bases between. The CDR3 loop spans 13 amino acids. Germline V lookup: CDR1 KGHSH, CDR2 LQKENI. CDR3: CASSLGEGTEAFF. CDR3 DNA sequence: TGTGCCAGCTCACTGGGGGAGGGCACTGAAGCTTTCTTT.

The chain links TRBV18 to TRBJ1-2; the match to TRBD1 covers 7 bases. V lost 2 bases, J lost 5 bases, and 5 bases stayed unmatched. Germline CDR1 KGHSH, CDR2 LQKENI. CDR3 length: 14 amino acids. This CDR3 is CASSPSQGQYGYTF. CDR3 bases: TGTGCCAGCTCACCATCCCAGGGACAGTATGGCTACACCTTC.

The gene calls are TRBV27 and TRBJ2-7, with 9 bases aligning to TRBD1. Germline values: CDR1 MNHEY, CDR2 SMNVEV (reference sequence). V lost 6 bases, J lost 6 bases, and 12 bases stayed unmatched. The CDR3 is made up of 15 amino acids. The CDR3 sequence: CASSFPGTGKREQYF. The DNA of the CDR3 is TGTGCCAGCAGCTTCCCCGGGACAGGGAAACGCGAGCAGTACTTC.

This clone was found once. V is TRBV5-1 and J is TRBJ2-5; TRBD2 is a possible D gene (7 bases). Germline V gives CDR1 SGHRS, CDR2 YFSETQ. V lost 5 bases to trimming and J lost 5 bases, with 16 bases between them. The CDR3 covers 14 residues. The CDR3 sequence is CASRSRGGEETQYF. CDR3 DNA sequence: TGCGCCAGCAGATCTAGGGGGGGCGAGGAGACCCAGTACTTC. The full variable domain, with the rest looked up from reference TRBV5-1 and TRBJ2-5, is KAGVTQTPRYLIKTRGQQVTLSCSPISGHRSVSWYQQTPGQGLQFLFEYFSETQRNKGNFPGRFSGRQFSNSRSEMNVSTLELGDSALYLCASRSRGGEETQYFGPGTRLLVL.

The chain couples TRBV28 to TRBJ2-2; TRBD2 aligns across 11 bases. Per germline, CDR1 MDHEN and CDR2 SYDVKM. This CDR3 region has 15 residues. Trimming cost V 7 bases and J 2 bases; bases outside gene matches: 3. CDR3 protein: CASKTSGVNTGELFF. Here the CDR3 DNA reads TGTGCCAGCAAGACTAGCGGGGTCAACACCGGGGAGCTGTTTTTT.

To note about this clone: The sample contains more than one DNA sequence encoding this CDR3. V gene TRBV7-2 combines with J gene TRBJ1-4; D call uncertain. Germline V gene sequence: CDR1 SGHTA, CDR2 FQGNSA. V was trimmed by 3 bases and J by 0 bases, leaving 8 bases between them. CDR3 size: 15 residues. CDR3 bases: TGTGCCAGCAGCTTGGACCGCGCAACTAATGAAAAACTGTTTTTT. It specifies CASSLDRATNEKLFF.

The chain uses TRBV30 and TRBJ1-3; no clear D. V lost 2 bases to trimming and J lost 0 bases, with 5 bases between them. CDR1 and CDR2 from the germline V gene are GTSNPN and SVGIG (reference sequence). The CDR3 length is 13 residues. The CDR3 protein is CAWSLNSGNTIYF. The CDR3 DNA is TGTGCCTGGAGTCTAAACTCTGGAAACACCATATATTTT.

The genes are TRBV11-2 and TRBJ2-5; possibly TRBD1 or TRBD2 for D (6 bases each). CDR3 length: 17 amino acids. Trimming left V 5 bases short and J 7 bases short, with 26 bases between. Per the germline V gene, CDR1 is SGHAT and CDR2 is FQNNGV. CDR3 amino acids: CASSPRGRGPGWATQYF. The CDR3 bases are TGTGCCAGCAGCCCTCGTGGTCGGGGGCCGGGGTGGGCGACCCAGTACTTC.

This clone has a handful of counts. The chain links TRBV19 to TRBJ1-2; the D gene is possibly TRBD1 (6 bases). Germline CDR1 and CDR2: LNHDA and SQIVND (reference sequence). This CDR3 spans 11 amino acids. Trimming removed 2 bases at V and 10 bases at J, with 8 bases between. For the CDR3, the DNA is TGTGCCAGTAGTATAACGGGGGCCTACACCTTC. The encoded protein is CASSITGAYTF.

The chain uses TRBV27 and TRBJ1-5; D is unresolved. The CDR3 sequence is 12 residues long. Germline lookup yields CDR1 MNHEY and CDR2 SMNVEV (reference sequence). V lost 6 bases and J 7 bases, leaving 10 bases between the germline ends. The CDR3 sequence is CASRTLAQPQHF. The CDR3 DNA reads TGTGCCAGCAGGACTCTTGCGCAGCCCCAGCATTTT.

The table lists this clone with a count of one. V and J are TRBV18 and TRBJ2-7; 9 bases match TRBD1. The V and J ends lost 6 bases and 2 bases, in that order; junction bases with no gene match: 11. This CDR3 region has 16 residues. Germline CDR1 and CDR2: KGHSH and LQKENI. The CDR3 is CASSAPTGQGTYEQYF. The CDR3 DNA reads as TGTGCCAGCTCGGCCCCAACGGGACAGGGAACCTACGAGCAGTACTTC.

This chain joins TRBV3-1 (or the pseudogene TRBV3-2) and TRBJ1-2; D gene ambiguous. Germline CDR1 LGHDT, CDR2 YNNKEL (reference sequence). Trimming took off 0 bases at V and 10 bases at J, with 9 bases between the two ends. The length of the CDR3 is 12 residues. The CDR3 bases are TGTGCCAGCAGCCAAGAACCCCCTTTCTACACCTTC. Amino acid sequence: CASSQEPPFYTF.

For this clone: A junction end diverges from the germline sequence, so it may reflect a read error. This chain links TRBV28 with TRBJ2-7; possible D gene TRBD2, 6 bases. Germline values: CDR1 MDHEN, CDR2 SYDVKM. The CDR3 is 12 residues long. The CDR3 region is CASRNQRASRDF. The DNA for the CDR3 is TGTGCCAGCAGGAACCAGCGGGCCTCGAGGGACTTC.

The chain joins TRBV9 to TRBJ1-6; D ambiguous. The CDR3 spans 14 residues. Trimming removed 7 bases from V and 10 bases from J, with 18 bases in between. Germline CDR1 SGDLS, CDR2 YYNGEE. The CDR3 region is CASSGPAGVSPLHF. In DNA, the CDR3 is TGTGCCAGCTCCGGACCCGCGGGAGTGTCACCCCTCCACTTT.

This chain joins TRBV29-1 and TRBJ2-7; no definite D call. The CDR3 spans 10 residues. Trimming left V 6 bases short and J 3 bases short, with 6 bases between. CDR1 is SQVTM, CDR2 ANQGSEA, per germline. CDR3 protein: CSVKDYEQYF. DNA for the CDR3: TGCAGCGTCAAAGACTACGAGCAGTACTTC.

CDR3: CASSLTDTQYF. CDR3 DNA: TGTGCCAGCAGCCTCACAGATACGCAGTATTTT. The chain carries TRBV3-1 (or the pseudogene TRBV3-2) and TRBJ2-3, with D uncertain. The CDR3 length is 11 residues. The V end was cut by 4 bases, the J end by 2 bases, with 1 base between. Germline assignment: CDR1 LGHDT and CDR2 YNNKEL (reference sequence).

This chain joins TRBV28 and TRBJ1-2, with D hard to call. CDR1 MDHEN and CDR2 SYDVKM come from the germline V gene. The germline V and J ends were trimmed by 5 bases and 4 bases, with 14 bases remaining between them. The CDR3 has 14 residues. As DNA, the CDR3 is TGTGCCAGCAGTACCGGAGGACGGCCCTATGGCTACACCTTC. This encodes CASSTGGRPYGYTF.

This chain links TRBV5-1 with TRBJ2-4; perhaps TRBD1 as D (6 bases). The ends were cut back, 0 bases at V and 5 bases at J, with 12 bases in the middle. The germline V gene has CDR1 SGHRS and CDR2 YFSETQ. The CDR3 has 15 amino acids. The CDR3 loop is CASSLAAGDQNIQYF. CDR3 sequence (DNA): TGCGCCAGCAGCTTGGCCGCAGGGGACCAAAACATTCAGTACTTC.

The chain recombines TRBV18 with TRBJ1-6, with a possible D match to TRBD1 (6 bases). CDR1 and CDR2 (germline): KGHSH, LQKENI. V lost 2 bases to trimming and J lost 7 bases, with 15 bases between them. The CDR3 has 16 residues. CDR3 sequence (DNA): TGTGCCAGCTCACCAGCGGGGGGCGCAGGGAATTCACCCCTCCACTTT. It codes for CASSPAGGAGNSPLHF.

CDR3: CASSLQGNQPQHF. CDR3 DNA sequence: TGTGCCAGCAGCCTACAGGGGAATCAGCCCCAGCATTTT. The chain has TRBV7-9 and TRBJ1-5; 7 bases line up with TRBD1. CDR1 is SEHNR, CDR2 FQNEAQ, per germline (reference sequence). The CDR3 is 13 amino acids. The V and J ends lost 5 bases and 4 bases, in that order; junction bases with no gene match: 2. The variable domain in full, completed from reference TRBV7-9 and TRBJ1-5, reads DTGVSQNPRHKITKRGQNVTFRCDPISEHNRLYWYRQTLGQGPEFLTYFQNEAQLEKSRLLSDRFSAERPKGSFSTLEIQRTEQGDSAMYLCASSLQGNQPQHFGDGTRLSIL.

This clone has only one observation. The CDR3 DNA reads TGTGCCAGTAATACCCCGGGACACACATCGAACACTGAAGCTTTCTTT. Amino acid sequence: CASNTPGHTSNTEAFF. The chain employs TRBV19 and TRBJ1-1; possibly TRBD1 for D (6 bases). CDR1 is LNHDA, CDR2 SQIVND, per germline (reference sequence). Trimming removed 7 bases from V and 1 base from J, with 19 bases in between. The CDR3 totals 16 residues.